This T cell receptor (beta chain) was profiled in a study of shared clonotypes between healthy human individuals. Looking at the study overall: There were three CD4 naive, three CD4 memory, two CD8 naive and one CD8 memory plates per donor.

Study-level findings and limits: A generally larger estimated richness was seen in naive subsets than in memory subsets. Rarefaction gave evidence that sorted-subset sequencing remained incomplete despite large depth.

Comments on this clone: The antigen is unknown. Distinct nucleotide sequences in the sample also encode this CDR3.

The assay was carried out at the deep level. TCRdb's copy holds only in-frame clones and misses some; the assay was immunoSEQ multiplex PCR. The data hold about 1,900,000 clones, with about 95% observed a single time. As defined, naive CD8 cells were CD45RO-negative and positively selected for CCR7, with terminally differentiated effector memory CD45RA+ cells excluded. The V end was cut by 7 bases, the J end by 0 bases, with 7 bases between. The CDR3 sequence is 13 residues long. The germline V gene encodes CDR1 LNHDA and CDR2 SQIVND (reference sequence). The clonotype originates from a man between 18 and 29 years old in good health. The sequencing sample was made of naive CD8+ T cells sorted from blood. The chain is built from TRBV19 and TRBJ1-5; no clear D gene. CDR3 sequence reads: CASTGYSNQPQHF. CDR3 DNA: TGTGCCAGTACTGGGTATAGCAATCAGCCCCAGCATTTT.